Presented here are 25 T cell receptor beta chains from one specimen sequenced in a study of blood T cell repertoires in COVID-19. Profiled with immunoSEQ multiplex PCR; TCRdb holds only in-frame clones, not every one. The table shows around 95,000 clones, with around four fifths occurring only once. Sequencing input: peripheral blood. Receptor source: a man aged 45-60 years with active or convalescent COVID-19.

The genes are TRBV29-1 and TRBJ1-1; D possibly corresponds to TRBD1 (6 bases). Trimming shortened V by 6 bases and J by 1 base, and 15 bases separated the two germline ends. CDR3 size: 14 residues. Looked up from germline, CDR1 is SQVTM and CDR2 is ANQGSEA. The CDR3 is CSVHRETGNTEAFF. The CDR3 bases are TGCAGCGTCCACCGTGAGACAGGGAACACTGAAGCTTTCTTT.

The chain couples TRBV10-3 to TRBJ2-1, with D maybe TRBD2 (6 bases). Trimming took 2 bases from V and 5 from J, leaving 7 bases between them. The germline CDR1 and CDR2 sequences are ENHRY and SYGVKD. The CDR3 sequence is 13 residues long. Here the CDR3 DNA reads TGTGCCATCAGTGAGCGGAGGGACAATGAGCAGTTCTTC. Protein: CAISERRDNEQFF.

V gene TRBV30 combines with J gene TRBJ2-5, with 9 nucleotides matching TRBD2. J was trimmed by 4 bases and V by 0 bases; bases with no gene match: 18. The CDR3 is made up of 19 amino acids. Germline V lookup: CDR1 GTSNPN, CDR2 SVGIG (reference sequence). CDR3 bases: TGTGCCTGGAGTGTACACCCGGTGAACCTAGCGGGATGGCGAGAGACCCAGTACTTC. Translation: CAWSVHPVNLAGWRETQYF.

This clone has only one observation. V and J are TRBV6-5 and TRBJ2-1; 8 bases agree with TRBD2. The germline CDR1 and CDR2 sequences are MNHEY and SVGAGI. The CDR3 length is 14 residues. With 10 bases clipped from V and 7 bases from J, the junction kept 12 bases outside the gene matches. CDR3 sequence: CATVAPGGGNEQFF. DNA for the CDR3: TGTGCCACCGTAGCACCGGGAGGGGGAAATGAGCAGTTCTTC.

Written as DNA, the CDR3 is TGTGCCACCCGGATAACAGGGGATGAAAAACTGTTTTTT. Translating gives CATRITGDEKLFF. V gene TRBV15 combines with J gene TRBJ1-4; TRBD1 aligns across 7 bases. CDR3 size: 13 residues. Germline V gene lookup returns CDR1 LNHNV and CDR2 YYDKDF (reference sequence). With V trimmed by 8 bases and J by 6 bases, 6 bases remained unmatched.

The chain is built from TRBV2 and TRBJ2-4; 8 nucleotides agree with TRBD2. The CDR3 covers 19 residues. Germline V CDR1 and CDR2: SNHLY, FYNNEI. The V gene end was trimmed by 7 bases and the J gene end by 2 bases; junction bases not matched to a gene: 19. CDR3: CASNYNFGRGLGSKNIQYF. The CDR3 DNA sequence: TGTGCCAGCAACTATAACTTCGGACGGGGACTAGGCTCCAAAAACATTCAGTACTTC.

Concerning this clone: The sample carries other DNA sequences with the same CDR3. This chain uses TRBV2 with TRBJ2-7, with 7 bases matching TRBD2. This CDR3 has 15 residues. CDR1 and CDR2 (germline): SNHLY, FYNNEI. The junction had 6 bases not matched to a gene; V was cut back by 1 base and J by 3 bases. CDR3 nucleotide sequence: TGTGCCAGCAGTGAAGGGGTTGGCGGGAGCTACGAGCAGTACTTC. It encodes CASSEGVGGSYEQYF.

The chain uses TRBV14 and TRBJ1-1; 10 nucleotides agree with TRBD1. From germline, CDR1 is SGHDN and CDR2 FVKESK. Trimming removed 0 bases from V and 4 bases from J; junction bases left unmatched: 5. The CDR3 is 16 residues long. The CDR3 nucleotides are TGTGCCAGCAGCCAAGACGCCGGGACAGGGGTCACTGAAGCTTTCTTT. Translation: CASSQDAGTGVTEAFF.

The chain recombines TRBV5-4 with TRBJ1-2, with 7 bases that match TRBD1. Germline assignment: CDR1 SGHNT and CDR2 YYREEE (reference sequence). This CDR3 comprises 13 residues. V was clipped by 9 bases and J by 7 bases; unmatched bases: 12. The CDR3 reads CAISEGQLRGYTF. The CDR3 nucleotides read TGTGCCATCTCGGAGGGACAGCTACGTGGCTACACCTTC.

The CDR3 DNA follows: TGTGCCAGCAGCCAGAGCGGGGGGCAGCCCCAGCATTTT. It specifies CASSQSGGQPQHF. The rearrangement uses TRBV7-3 and TRBJ1-5; D may be TRBD1 (5 bases). The CDR3 contains 13 residues. Germline values: CDR1 SGHTA, CDR2 FQGTGA. The V gene lost 5 bases and the J gene lost 7 bases, with 12 bases spanning the gap. Supplemented by reference TRBV7-3 and TRBJ1-5, the full variable domain reads GAGVSQTPSNKVTEKGKYVELRCDPISGHTALYWYRQSLGQGPEFLIYFQGTGAADDSGLPNDRFFAVRPEGSVSTLKIQRTERGDSAVYLCASSQSGGQPQHFGDGTRLSIL.

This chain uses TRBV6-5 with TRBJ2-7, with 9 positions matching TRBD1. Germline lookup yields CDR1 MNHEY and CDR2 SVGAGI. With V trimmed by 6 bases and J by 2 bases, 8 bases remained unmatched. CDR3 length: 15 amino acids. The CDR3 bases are TGTGCCAGCAGCGTGGTCGGGACAGGGCCCTACGAGCAGTACTTC. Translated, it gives CASSVVGTGPYEQYF.

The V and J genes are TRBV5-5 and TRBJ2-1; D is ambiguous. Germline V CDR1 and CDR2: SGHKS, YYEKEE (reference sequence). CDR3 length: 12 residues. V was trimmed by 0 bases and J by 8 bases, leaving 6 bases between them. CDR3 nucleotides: TGTGCCAGCAGCTTGGGGGCATATGAGCAGTTCTTC. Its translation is CASSLGAYEQFF.

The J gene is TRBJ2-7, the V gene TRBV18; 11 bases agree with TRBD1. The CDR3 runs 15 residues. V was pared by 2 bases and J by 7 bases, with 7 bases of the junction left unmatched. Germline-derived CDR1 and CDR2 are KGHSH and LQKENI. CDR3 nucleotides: TGTGCCAGCTCACCAACCGGGACAGGGGGTGGGGAGCAGTACTTC. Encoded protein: CASSPTGTGGGEQYF.

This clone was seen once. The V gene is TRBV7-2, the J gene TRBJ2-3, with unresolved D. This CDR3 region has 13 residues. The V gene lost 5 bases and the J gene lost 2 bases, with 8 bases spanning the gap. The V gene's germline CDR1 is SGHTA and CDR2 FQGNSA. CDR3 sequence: CASSISYTDTQYF. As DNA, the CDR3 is TGTGCCAGCAGCATCTCCTACACAGATACGCAGTATTTT.

CDR3 residues: CASRSGLAGYEQYF. CDR3 DNA: TGTGCCAGCAGATCCGGACTAGCGGGCTACGAGCAGTACTTC. This chain uses TRBV11-2 with TRBJ2-7; 11 bases are shared with TRBD2. CDR3 length equals 14 residues. CDR1 is SGHAT, CDR2 FQNNGV, per germline. V was clipped by 6 bases and J by 3 bases; unmatched bases: 4.

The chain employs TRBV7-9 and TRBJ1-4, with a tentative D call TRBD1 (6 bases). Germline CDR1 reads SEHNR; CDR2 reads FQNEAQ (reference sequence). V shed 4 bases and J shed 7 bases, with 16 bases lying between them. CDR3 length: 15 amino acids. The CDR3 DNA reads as TGTGCCAGCAGCTCCCTAGGGGGGGGCGGTGAAAAACTGTTTTTT. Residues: CASSSLGGGGEKLFF.

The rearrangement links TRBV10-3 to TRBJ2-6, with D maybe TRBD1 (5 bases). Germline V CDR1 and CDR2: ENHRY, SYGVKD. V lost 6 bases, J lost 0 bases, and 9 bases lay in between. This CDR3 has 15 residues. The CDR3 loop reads CAIRAGISGANVLTF. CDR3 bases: TGTGCCATCAGGGCAGGGATCTCTGGGGCCAACGTCCTGACTTTC.

The CDR3 DNA follows: TGCAGCGCCAACAGCGGACTACAGGATGAAAAACTGTTTTTT. It translates to CSANSGLQDEKLFF. The rearrangement joins TRBV29-1 to TRBJ1-4; a weak D match, TRBD1 (5 bases). Trimming removed 7 bases at V and 6 bases at J, with 18 bases between. Germline V gene sequence: CDR1 SQVTM, CDR2 ANQGSEA. CDR3 size: 14 residues.

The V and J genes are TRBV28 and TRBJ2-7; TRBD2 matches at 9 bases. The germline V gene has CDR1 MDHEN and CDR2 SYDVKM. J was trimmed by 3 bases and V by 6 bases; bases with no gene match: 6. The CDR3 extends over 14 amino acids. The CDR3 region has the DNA TGTGCCAGCAGCGTCGTAGCGGGAGTCTACGAGCAGTACTTC. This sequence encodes CASSVVAGVYEQYF.

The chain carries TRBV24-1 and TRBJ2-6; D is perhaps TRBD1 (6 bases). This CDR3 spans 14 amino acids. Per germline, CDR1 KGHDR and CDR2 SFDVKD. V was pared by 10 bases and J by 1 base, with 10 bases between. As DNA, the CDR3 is TGTGCCACAGGCACAGGGTCTGGGGCCAACGTCCTGACTTTC. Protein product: CATGTGSGANVLTF.

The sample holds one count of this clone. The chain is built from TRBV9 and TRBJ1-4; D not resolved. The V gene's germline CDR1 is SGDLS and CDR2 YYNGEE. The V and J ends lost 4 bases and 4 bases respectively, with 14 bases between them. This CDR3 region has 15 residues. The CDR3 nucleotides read TGTGCCAGCAGCCCAGGCTGGGCGAATAATGAAAAACTGTTTTTT. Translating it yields CASSPGWANNEKLFF.

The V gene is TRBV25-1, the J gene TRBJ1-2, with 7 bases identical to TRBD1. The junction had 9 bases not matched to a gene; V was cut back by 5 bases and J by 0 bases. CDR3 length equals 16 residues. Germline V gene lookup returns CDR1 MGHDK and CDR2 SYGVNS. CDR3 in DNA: TGTGCCAGCAGTCAAACTGGGACAGCCGCTAACTATGGCTACACCTTC. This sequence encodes CASSQTGTAANYGYTF.

The CDR3 sequence is CASGTSGGQGDTQYF. In DNA, the CDR3 is TGTGCCAGCGGTACCTCCGGGGGGCAGGGAGATACGCAGTATTTT. The rearrangement joins TRBV5-4 to TRBJ2-3; possible D gene TRBD2, 7 bases. Germline lookup yields CDR1 SGHNT and CDR2 YYREEE (reference sequence). The CDR3 loop spans 15 amino acids. V gave up 7 bases and J gave up 5 bases, with 20 bases separating them.

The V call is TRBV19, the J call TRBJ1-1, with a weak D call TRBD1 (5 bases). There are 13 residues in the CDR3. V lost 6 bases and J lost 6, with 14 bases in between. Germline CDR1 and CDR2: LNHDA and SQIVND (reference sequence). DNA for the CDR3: TGTGCCAGTAGGGGGCAAGTTGGTTCTGAAGCTTTCTTT. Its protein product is CASRGQVGSEAFF.

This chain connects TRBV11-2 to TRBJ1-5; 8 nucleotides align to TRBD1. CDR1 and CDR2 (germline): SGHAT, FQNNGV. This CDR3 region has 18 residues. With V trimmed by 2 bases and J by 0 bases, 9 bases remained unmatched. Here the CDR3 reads CASSLRGQGALSNQPQHF. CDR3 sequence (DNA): TGTGCCAGCAGCTTACGAGGGCAGGGGGCCCTTAGCAATCAGCCCCAGCATTTT.